Listed below are T cell receptor beta chains from one sample, sequenced in a study of post-analysis software for immune sequencing data. One entry per CDR3 protein results from TCRdb running MiXCR on the PCR reads. The sample consists of approximately 630,000 distinct CDR3 sequences, 55% to 60% of them appearing once. Sample: blood. These receptors all stem from a girl aged 2-10 years with multiple sclerosis. The CDR3 runs from the conserved cysteine through the conserved F or W. The D gene is left open where the match is weak. The listing skips clone size in some rows; elsewhere it reads once, few, many or a size class.

cdr3_nt cdr3_aa d_call v_call clone_size j_call
TGTGCCAGCAGCTTAGTTTCCGGGGGGCGCTCCTACAATGAGCAGTTCTTC CASSLVSGGRSYNEQFF - TRBV7-6 - TRBJ2-1
TGTGCCAGCAGCTCGCCAGGGAACGGGAGAGGAGGTGAGCAGTTCTTC CASSSPGNGRGGEQFF - TRBV13 - TRBJ2-1
TGCGCCAGCAGCGGGGGACAGGGGGCCACTGAAGCTTTCTTT CASSGGQGATEAFF TRBD1 TRBV5-1 - TRBJ1-1
TGTGCCATCAGTGAGTTAGGTACCATACGACAGGAAGCTTTCTTT CAISELGTIRQEAFF - TRBV10-3 - TRBJ1-1
TGTGCCAGCAGTTACTACCCTAGCGGCGCTGAGCAGTTCTTC CASSYYPSGAEQFF TRBD2 TRBV6-5 - TRBJ2-1
TGTGCCAGCAGCCCCTCAACCCGCTCCTACAATGAGCAGTTCTTC CASSPSTRSYNEQFF - TRBV9 - TRBJ2-1
TGTGCCAGCAGTTACTCGACCGCCCTAAATCAGCCCCAGCATTTT CASSYSTALNQPQHF - TRBV6-2/TRBV6-3 once TRBJ1-5
TGTGCCAGCAGTTACTCGAGGGATAGCGGCTACGAGCAGTACTTC CASSYSRDSGYEQYF - TRBV6-5 - TRBJ2-7
TGTGCCAGCAGGGGCAGCGGGACCACCACAGATACGCAGTATTTT CASRGSGTTTDTQYF TRBD2 TRBV6-6 - TRBJ2-3
TGCAGTGCTGTCCTAGCGGGAGCTGGGAATGAGCAGTTCTTC CSAVLAGAGNEQFF TRBD2 TRBV20-1 - TRBJ2-1
TGCAGCGTTCTCAGGTTGAGCACTGAAGCTTTCTTT CSVLRLSTEAFF - TRBV29-1 - TRBJ1-1
TGTGCCAGCAGCTCGGGGGACAGGGACCAAGAGACCCAGTACTTC CASSSGDRDQETQYF TRBD1 TRBV11-2 - TRBJ2-5
TGTGCCACCAGCAGAGTGGGGGGGCTTAACAATGAGCAGTTCTTC CATSRVGGLNNEQFF - TRBV15 few TRBJ2-1
TGTGCCAGCAGTAAGGGGACAGGGGTTTCCTACAATGAGCAGTTCTTC CASSKGTGVSYNEQFF TRBD1 TRBV6-2/TRBV6-3 few TRBJ2-1
TGTGCCAGCAGCCCCGGCGCTCCCACCTACAATGAGCAGTTCTTC CASSPGAPTYNEQFF - TRBV7-9 - TRBJ2-1
TGTGCCAGCAGTTTAGAGACTAGCGGGAACAATGAGCAGTTCTTC CASSLETSGNNEQFF TRBD2 TRBV12-3/TRBV12-4 few TRBJ2-1
TGTGCCACCAGCAGAGAAAGGGTCGCATCTGGGGCCAACGTCCTGACTTTC CATSRERVASGANVLTF - TRBV15 - TRBJ2-6
TGTGCCAGCAGCCCAAAAGGACCATCTCAATACAATGAGCAGTTCTTC CASSPKGPSQYNEQFF - TRBV7-9 - TRBJ2-1
TGTGCCAGCAGCTCCCCTCTGGCGGGAGACGACTACAATGAGCAGTTCTTC CASSSPLAGDDYNEQFF TRBD2 TRBV7-6 - TRBJ2-1
TGCAGTGCTAACCAGCGGATCTCCTACGAGCAGTACTTC CSANQRISYEQYF - TRBV20-1 - TRBJ2-7
TGCAGCGGGTGGAGTGAAGGGAACTATGGCTACACCTTC CSGWSEGNYGYTF - TRBV29-1 - TRBJ1-2
TGTGCCAGCAGTCCAGGTCAGGATACGCAGTATTTT CASSPGQDTQYF - TRBV7-8 few TRBJ2-3
TGTGCCAGCAGCTTAAGGACAGGGGGAAACAATGAGCAGTTCTTC CASSLRTGGNNEQFF TRBD1 TRBV11-1 - TRBJ2-1
TGTGCCGGCAGGCAGAGGGGGGATGAGCAGTTCTTC CAGRQRGDEQFF - TRBV2 - TRBJ2-1
TGTGCCAGCAGTGAAGGCTTACAGGGCTGGGATGGCTACACCTTC CASSEGLQGWDGYTF - TRBV25-1 few TRBJ1-2
TGCGCCAGCAGCCAAGGGGTCTCCACTGAAGCTTTCTTT CASSQGVSTEAFF - TRBV4-1 - TRBJ1-1
TGCGCCAGCAGCTTGGCCCCGGGGAGGTATGGCTACACCTTC CASSLAPGRYGYTF - TRBV5-1 - TRBJ1-2
TGCGCCAGCAGCCGGGACGGGGGGTACGAGCAGTACTTC CASSRDGGYEQYF TRBD2 TRBV5-1 - TRBJ2-7
TGCGCCAGCAGCCGCGGGACAGAAGGGCTCGAGCAGTACTTC CASSRGTEGLEQYF - TRBV5-1 once TRBJ2-7
TGTGCCAGCAGTCCAGTGCAGGGAACCCAGACCCAGTACTTC CASSPVQGTQTQYF - TRBV12-3/TRBV12-4 few TRBJ2-5
TGTGCTAGTGGTTTGGGAGGACGGCGCGGGAGTCATGAGCAGTTCTTC CASGLGGRRGSHEQFF TRBD2 TRBV12-5 - TRBJ2-1
TGCGCCAGCAGCTTGAGGTGGAGGGGGCCGGGCGGGAGAATAGACAATGAGCAGTTCTTC CASSLRWRGPGGRIDNEQFF - TRBV5-1 - TRBJ2-1
TGTGCCAGCAGGCCTACTAGCGGCTCCCCTCCGGGCAATGAGCAGTTCTTC CASRPTSGSPPGNEQFF TRBD2 TRBV7-3 - TRBJ2-1
TGTGCCAGCAGCCGGCAAACGGGGGGTTCCTACAATGAGCAGTTCTTC CASSRQTGGSYNEQFF TRBD2 TRBV3-1 - TRBJ2-1
TGTGCCAGCTCACCGGCGAAGGGGGCAACTTACGAGCAGTACTTC CASSPAKGATYEQYF TRBD1 TRBV18 - TRBJ2-7
TGCAGTGCTAGGACTACTAGCGGGAGGCCCCCCGAGCAGTTCTTC CSARTTSGRPPEQFF TRBD2 TRBV20-1 - TRBJ2-1
TGTGCCAGCAGCGGACCTAAACCCGCTGAAGCTTTCTTT CASSGPKPAEAFF - TRBV9 few TRBJ1-1